The 32 T cell receptor beta chains given below trace back to one sample, sequenced in a study of blood T cell repertoires in COVID-19. Generated by immunoSEQ multiplex PCR, the TCRdb table keeps only in-frame clones and is missing some. The sample holds a few hundred thousand clones; about 90% are singletons and the top ten take more than 5%. Sequencing was done on a sample of PBMCs or T cells enriched from blood (not recorded which). These receptors originate from a man aged 25-40 years who had recovered from COVID-19.

The V call is TRBV5-6, the J call TRBJ1-1, with a tentative D call TRBD1 (5 bases). The V gene lost 1 base and the J gene lost 5 bases, with 15 bases spanning the gap. The CDR3 runs 15 residues. CDR1 and CDR2 (germline): SGHDT, YYEEEE. The CDR3 DNA follows: TGTGCCAGCAGCTTGACCCACAAGGGGCGAACTGAAGCTTTCTTT. Its translation: CASSLTHKGRTEAFF.

Written as DNA, the CDR3 is TGTGCCAGCAGCTTATGGGCAGAAAGGAGGGGTGACACCTTC. Amino acid sequence: CASSLWAERRGDTF. The chain uses TRBV7-2 and TRBJ1-2; tentatively, D is TRBD1 (5 bases). This CDR3 spans 14 amino acids. Germline V gene lookup returns CDR1 SGHTA and CDR2 FQGNSA. Trimming shortened V by 2 bases and J by 12 bases, and 19 bases separated the two germline ends.

This chain joins TRBV25-1 and TRBJ1-5, with D possibly matching TRBD1 (5 bases). The ends were cut back, 3 bases at V and 4 bases at J, with 10 bases in the middle. Germline lookup yields CDR1 MGHDK and CDR2 SYGVNS. There are 14 residues in the CDR3. The CDR3 reads CASSDPGGNQPQHF. As DNA, the CDR3 is TGTGCCAGCAGTGACCCCGGGGGGAATCAGCCCCAGCATTTT. The full variable domain, its missing parts supplied by reference TRBV25-1 and TRBJ1-5, is EADIYQTPRYLVIGTGKKITLECSQTMGHDKMYWYQQDPGMELHLIHYSYGVNSTEKGDLSSESTVSRIRTEHFPLTLESARPSHTSQYLCASSDPGGNQPQHFGDGTRLSIL.

The rearrangement uses TRBV5-4 and TRBJ2-1; 11 bases are a match to TRBD2. CDR1 and CDR2 (germline): SGHNT, YYREEE (reference sequence). The CDR3 loop spans 18 amino acids. The ends lost 0 bases at V and 2 bases at J; junction bases unmatched: 7. This chain's CDR3 is CASSLVLAGGTAYNEQFF. CDR3 in DNA: TGTGCCAGCAGCTTGGTTCTAGCGGGGGGAACGGCCTACAATGAGCAGTTCTTC.

The chain joins TRBV11-2 to TRBJ1-6; possibly TRBD1 for D (6 bases). This CDR3 is 14 amino acids long. V was trimmed by 7 bases and J by 6 bases, leaving 13 bases between them. CDR1 is SGHAT, CDR2 FQNNGV, per germline. In DNA, the CDR3 is TGTGCCAGCACCCAGGGGCGGATTAATTCACCCCTCCACTTT. It encodes CASTQGRINSPLHF.

V usage is TRBV1 and J usage is TRBJ2-5; whether TRBD2, the table's D call, matches the DNA was not checked. TRBV1 is noted as a pseudogene. The CDR3 length is 17 residues. CDR3 residues: CTRRGALAGAAQETQYF. CDR3 nucleotides: TGCACCAGAAGAGGTGCACTAGCGGGAGCCGCTCAAGAGACCCAGTACTTC.

The V and J genes are TRBV25-1 and TRBJ1-1; TRBD1 agrees at 9 bases. V was clipped by 1 base and J by 2 bases; unmatched bases: 2. This CDR3 is built from 15 residues. Germline V gene lookup returns CDR1 MGHDK and CDR2 SYGVNS. The CDR3 DNA sequence: TGTGCCAGCAGTGAATTGGGACAGGGTAACACTGAAGCTTTCTTT. This translates into CASSELGQGNTEAFF.

This chain joins TRBV29-1 and TRBJ2-5; 7 bases line up with TRBD2. Germline CDR1 SQVTM, CDR2 ANQGSEA. V trimming: 5 bases; J trimming: 5 bases; junction bases outside the gene matches: 11. The CDR3 totals 14 residues. For the CDR3, the DNA is TGCAGCGTTAAGCGGGACCGGTGGATGGAGACCCAGTACTTC. The encoded protein is CSVKRDRWMETQYF.

The chain carries TRBV7-6 and TRBJ1-5; D gene uncertain. Trimming stripped 1 base from V and 6 bases from J, with 7 bases between. Germline V gene data show CDR1 as SGHVS and CDR2 as FNYEAQ. This CDR3 has 13 amino acids. The DNA of the CDR3 is TGTGCCAGCAGCTTAGGGAGTAGTCAGCCCCAGCATTTT. Its protein is CASSLGSSQPQHF. Looking up the rest from reference TRBV7-6 and TRBJ1-5 gives the full variable domain: GAGVSQSPRYKVTKRGQDVALRCDPISGHVSLYWYRQALGQGPEFLTYFNYEAQQDKSGLPNDRFSAERPEGSISTLTIQRTEQRDSAMYRCASSLGSSQPQHFGDGTRLSIL.

The V gene is TRBV29-1, the J gene TRBJ2-5; TRBD1 agrees at 10 bases. There are 13 residues in the CDR3. Germline CDR1 is SQVTM and CDR2 is ANQGSEA. The V and J ends lost 4 bases and 4 bases, in that order; junction bases with no gene match: 3. The CDR3 bases are TGCAGCGTTGGAGACAGGGGGCCAGAGACCCAGTACTTC. It yields the protein CSVGDRGPETQYF.

V gene TRBV28 combines with J gene TRBJ2-1, with 11 positions matching TRBD2. CDR3 size: 15 residues. Trimming took 6 bases from V and 4 from J; bases not matched to a gene: 5. The germline gives CDR1 MDHEN, CDR2 SYDVKM. The CDR3 sequence is CASSNLAGGYNEQFF. As DNA, the CDR3 is TGTGCCAGCAGCAATCTAGCGGGGGGTTACAATGAGCAGTTCTTC.

This rearrangement joins TRBV7-9 to TRBJ2-5, with 7 bases fitting TRBD2. CDR1 SEHNR and CDR2 FQNEAQ come from the germline V gene (reference sequence). Trimming at V came to 5 bases and at J to 5 bases, leaving 5 bases not matched to a gene. This CDR3 contains 13 residues. The CDR3: CASSPRGGETQYF. The CDR3 coding sequence is TGTGCCAGCAGCCCGCGGGGAGGGGAGACCCAGTACTTC.

Comments on this clone: A junction boundary mismatches the germline segment, possibly from a read error. The chain joins TRBV7-8 to TRBJ2-7; 7 bases match TRBD1. This CDR3 spans 17 amino acids. In germline, CDR1 is SGHVS, CDR2 FQNEAQ. DNA of the CDR3: TGTGCCGGCAGCCCAGGGTGGCCGGGACAGAACTCCTACGAGCAGTACTTC. Translated, it gives CAGSPGWPGQNSYEQYF.

In its sample, this clone was seen once. CDR3 protein: CASSRQANYQPQHF. In DNA form, the CDR3 reads TGTGCCAGCAGTCGACAGGCGAATTATCAGCCCCAGCATTTT. The chain carries TRBV6-5 and TRBJ1-5; TRBD1 is a possible D gene (6 bases). This CDR3 region has 14 residues. Germline CDR1 reads MNHEY; CDR2 reads SVGAGI. Trimming stripped 5 bases from V and 5 bases from J, with 13 bases between.

J is TRBJ2-3 and V is TRBV15; 12 nucleotides align to TRBD2. Germline V lookup: CDR1 LNHNV, CDR2 YYDKDF (reference sequence). This CDR3 contains 15 residues. Losses at the gene ends were 3 bases for V and 6 bases for J; bases not matched to a gene: 4. As DNA, the CDR3 is TGTGCCACCAGCAGTAGACTAGCGGGGGAGGATACGCAGTATTTT. Encoded protein: CATSSRLAGEDTQYF.

This clone has more than one count but fewer than ten. The same CDR3 can be traced to other DNA sequences in this sample. The chain employs TRBV18 and TRBJ1-3; 8 bases fit TRBD1. The V gene's germline CDR1 is KGHSH and CDR2 LQKENI. Trimming at V came to 3 bases and at J to 1 base, leaving 2 bases not matched to a gene. CDR3 length: 15 residues. The CDR3 loop is CASSPGQGSGNTIYF. DNA of the CDR3: TGTGCCAGCTCACCCGGACAGGGATCTGGAAACACCATATATTTT. The complete variable domain, with remaining parts taken from reference TRBV18 and TRBJ1-3, reads NAGVMQNPRHLVRRRGQEARLRCSPMKGHSHVYWYRQLPEEGLKFMVYLQKENIIDESGMPKERFSAEFPKEGPSILRIQQVVRGDSAAYFCASSPGQGSGNTIYFGEGSWLTVV.

The V gene is TRBV21-1, the J gene TRBJ1-5; the table's D gene call, TRBD1, was not cross checked with the DNA. TRBV21-1 constitutes a pseudogene. The CDR3 covers 16 residues. In DNA form, the CDR3 reads TGTGCCAGCAGCATCTTAACCGACAGGGTTGATCAGCCCCAGCATTTT. Translation gives CASSILTDRVDQPQHF.

The chain uses TRBV5-5 and TRBJ2-3; TRBD1 aligns across 7 bases. Germline loops: CDR1 SGHKS, CDR2 YYEKEE (reference sequence). The CDR3 length is 13 residues. Trimming took 5 bases from V and 4 from J; bases not matched to a gene: 4. The chain's CDR3 is CASRLGGADTQYF. The DNA of the CDR3 is TGTGCCAGCAGACTAGGGGGCGCAGATACGCAGTATTTT.

This clone was observed a few times. This chain connects TRBV5-4 to TRBJ2-3; the match to TRBD2 covers 9 bases. The V gene's germline CDR1 is SGHNT and CDR2 YYREEE (reference sequence). V gave up 0 bases and J gave up 1 base; unmatched junction bases: 0. This CDR3 contains 15 residues. CDR3 DNA sequence: TGTGCCAGCAGCTTGGCTAGCGGGGGCACAGATACGCAGTATTTT. Its protein is CASSLASGGTDTQYF.

The V gene is TRBV2, the J gene TRBJ2-3; tentatively, D is TRBD1 (6 bases). The germline CDR1 and CDR2 sequences are SNHLY and FYNNEI. Trimming shortened V by 4 bases and J by 3 bases, and 14 bases separated the two germline ends. There are 15 residues in the CDR3. The chain's CDR3 is CASSALTGRTDTQYF. The CDR3 DNA reads TGTGCCAGCAGTGCGCTGACAGGCCGGACAGATACGCAGTATTTT.

In this sample, this clone turned up once. The chain combines TRBV3-1 (or the pseudogene TRBV3-2) with TRBJ2-1; 9 bases fit TRBD2. Germline V gene lookup returns CDR1 LGHDT and CDR2 YNNKEL (reference sequence). After removal of 4 bases from V and 7 bases from J, the junction contained 5 bases not matched to a gene. The CDR3 totals 14 residues. This CDR3 is CASSLSGGFNEQFF. CDR3 DNA: TGTGCCAGCAGCCTTAGCGGGGGTTTTAATGAGCAGTTCTTC.

Comments on this clone: At the DNA level, this CDR3 is encoded by other sequences in the same sample as well. V and J are TRBV28 and TRBJ2-2, with 8 bases identical to TRBD1. This CDR3 contains 15 residues. V was clipped by 6 bases and J by 0 bases; unmatched bases: 3. CDR1 is MDHEN, CDR2 SYDVKM, per germline. The CDR3 DNA sequence: TGTGCCAGCAGCTCGACAGGGGCGAACACCGGGGAGCTGTTTTTT. As protein: CASSSTGANTGELFF.

V usage is TRBV7-2 and J usage is TRBJ2-7; maybe TRBD2 (7 bases). This CDR3 spans 17 amino acids. Germline assignment: CDR1 SGHTA and CDR2 FQGNSA. V lost 5 bases to trimming and J lost 0 bases, with 20 bases between them. The DNA of the CDR3 is TGTGCCAGCAGCCCCCGGGGCCGGGGGGCGAGCTCCTACGAGCAGTACTTC. Its protein is CASSPRGRGASSYEQYF. The full variable domain, its missing parts supplied by reference TRBV7-2 and TRBJ2-7, is GAGVSQSPSNKVTEKGKDVELRCDPISGHTALYWYRQSLGQGLEFLIYFQGNSAPDKSGLPSDRFSAERTGGSVSTLTIQRTQQEDSAVYLCASSPRGRGASSYEQYFGPGTRLTVT.

The chain links TRBV7-9 to TRBJ2-5; TRBD2 is a possible D gene (6 bases). The V and J ends lost 3 bases and 3 bases respectively, with 11 bases between them. The germline V gene has CDR1 SEHNR and CDR2 FQNEAQ (reference sequence). The CDR3 has 14 residues. The CDR3 sequence: CASSFQGGEETQYF. DNA for the CDR3: TGTGCCAGCAGCTTTCAGGGAGGTGAAGAGACCCAGTACTTC.

The gene calls are TRBV24-1 and TRBJ2-5; 8 nucleotides match TRBD2. V shed 7 bases and J 5 bases; nucleotides not matched to a gene: 8. This CDR3 spans 14 amino acids. Germline lookup yields CDR1 KGHDR and CDR2 SFDVKD. CDR3 bases: TGTGCCACCAGATCGACGGGAGGGGTGGAGACCCAGTACTTC. Translating it yields CATRSTGGVETQYF.

The chain combines TRBV12-3 or TRBV12-4 with TRBJ1-2; no clear D gene. The length of the CDR3 is 11 residues. Trimming removed 4 bases at V and 5 bases at J, with 5 bases between. The CDR3 is CASSSIYGYTF. CDR3 in DNA: TGTGCCAGCAGTTCTATTTATGGCTACACCTTC.

The chain links TRBV4-1 to TRBJ2-5, with a possible D match to TRBD2 (5 bases). CDR1 is MGHRA and CDR2 is YSYEKL in the germline V gene. The CDR3 has 13 amino acids. The V and J ends lost 5 bases and 2 bases respectively, with 9 bases between them. The CDR3 loop is CASSVDFQETQYF. CDR3 in DNA: TGCGCCAGCAGCGTGGACTTTCAAGAGACCCAGTACTTC.

This rearrangement joins TRBV2 to TRBJ2-3, with D tentatively TRBD2 (6 bases). The germline V and J ends were trimmed by 5 bases and 2 bases, with 11 bases remaining between them. Germline V CDR1 and CDR2: SNHLY, FYNNEI. CDR3 length: 14 amino acids. The CDR3, as DNA: TGTGCCAGCAGTTCGGGACTGTTCACAGATACGCAGTATTTT. Its protein is CASSSGLFTDTQYF.

The V call is TRBV4-1, the J call TRBJ2-1, with D perhaps TRBD1 (7 bases). The V gene's germline CDR1 is MGHRA and CDR2 YSYEKL. The ends were cut back, 3 bases at V and 7 bases at J, with 13 bases in the middle. The CDR3 is 14 residues long. CDR3 region: CASSQLEGANEQFF. CDR3 coding DNA: TGCGCCAGCAGCCAGTTGGAGGGGGCAAATGAGCAGTTCTTC.

V and J are TRBV10-3 and TRBJ2-1; 7 positions agree with TRBD2. Germline V gene sequence: CDR1 ENHRY, CDR2 SYGVKD. This CDR3 is built from 15 residues. Trimming cost V 2 bases and J 6 bases; bases outside gene matches: 7. CDR3 DNA sequence: TGTGCCATCAGTGAGCCTGGACTAGATGTCAATGAGCAGTTCTTC. Translating gives CAISEPGLDVNEQFF.

A remark on this clone: Additional DNA sequences in this sample encode the identical CDR3. J is TRBJ2-7 and V is TRBV6-5, with TRBD1 matching 7 bases. From germline, CDR1 is MNHEY and CDR2 SVGAGI. CDR3 length: 13 residues. V trimming: 2 bases; J trimming: 7 bases; junction bases outside the gene matches: 5. The CDR3 loop reads CASSYTTGLEQYF. The CDR3 DNA reads TGTGCCAGCAGTTACACGACAGGGTTAGAGCAGTACTTC.

For this clone: This same CDR3 is encoded by further DNA sequences in the sample. This rearrangement joins TRBV5-6 to TRBJ1-6, with D hard to call. This CDR3 has 14 residues. V was cut by 0 bases and J by 7 bases, with 8 bases left in between. Germline V gene data show CDR1 as SGHDT and CDR2 as YYEEEE. The CDR3 region has the DNA TGTGCCAGCAGCTTGGGGCAGGAAAATTCACCCCTCCACTTT. This gives the protein CASSLGQENSPLHF.